This entry features one TCR beta chain sequence. Repertoires were generated with immunoSEQ multiplex PCR, while TCRdb's copy carries only in-frame clones and drops some. The sample lists about 59,000 clones, 81% seen once, with 25% to 35% in the top ten. The CDR3 covers 13 residues. From germline, CDR1 is SNHLY and CDR2 FYNNEI. V lost 5 bases, J lost 7 bases, and 11 bases lay in between. The sample originates from a study of blood T cell repertoires in COVID-19. On the study more broadly: There were acute and convalescent COVID-19 samples, and they came from the United States, Italy and Spain.

The rearrangement joins TRBV2 to TRBJ1-4; no definite D call. This TCR was sampled from a woman at least 80 years old with active or convalescent COVID-19. Sample: peripheral blood. CDR3 sequence (DNA): TGTGCCAGCAGTACCCTTCGGGGTGAAAAACTGTTTTTT. Its translation is CASSTLRGEKLFF.